The subject of this entry is one T cell receptor (beta chain). This sample is drawn from a study of blood T cell repertoires in COVID-19. Study as a whole: Acute and convalescent COVID-19 samples came from the United States, Italy and Spain. PBMCs, B-cell-depleted T cells, or T cells were the source of the cDNA or gDNA that made up the material.

Germline V gene sequence: CDR1 MNHEY, CDR2 SMNVEV (reference sequence). Trimming cost V 4 bases and J 3 bases; bases outside gene matches: 5. CDR3 length equals 15 residues. Authors' processing steps: Reference gene primers were amplified, and this amplification served to estimate nucleated cell counts. TCRdb's copy holds only in-frame clones and misses some; the assay was immunoSEQ multiplex PCR. Clonal size and the V and J genes are those of that table, whereas D and trimming came from the DNA. The sample records approximately 130,000 clones, about 90% being singletons. This clonotype was obtained from a woman aged 45-60 years who had recovered from COVID-19. The sequencing input was peripheral blood. V and J are TRBV27 and TRBJ2-3, with 9 bases matching TRBD1. CDR3 bases: TGTGCCAGCAGTTACACAGGGGGCAGAACAGATACGCAGTATTTT. Translated, it gives CASSYTGGRTDTQYF.